The rows below give T cell receptor beta chains drawn from one sample of a study of T-cell memory formation after mild COVID-19. TCRdb re-derived calls from the 5' RACE reads in MiXCR, one entry per CDR3 protein. The sample includes 550,000 to 700,000 distinct CDR3 sequences, more than 15% of them seen just once. Sequencing was performed on PBMCs or a T cell subset sorted from them (not recorded which). The receptors were sampled from an adult woman who had mild COVID-19 (a few samples of this study predate the infection). Cell type and time point are not known. CDR3s include the opening cysteine and the closing phenylalanine or tryptophan. The order of the fields is CDR3 protein, CDR3 DNA, V gene, D gene, J gene, clone size. The D gene is left open where the match is weak. The size entry is marked missing in some rows and otherwise reads once, few, many or a size class.

CDR3aa: CASRPTWTENNQPQHF; CDR3nt: TGCGCCAGCAGACCAACATGGACGGAAAACAATCAGCCCCAGCATTTT; v_gene: TRBV4-1; d_gene: -; j_gene: TRBJ1-5; abundance: few
CDR3aa: CASSLGLAGDDQETQYF; CDR3nt: TGCGCCAGCAGCTTGGGACTAGCGGGAGACGATCAAGAGACCCAGTACTTC; v_gene: TRBV5-1; d_gene: TRBD2; j_gene: TRBJ2-5; abundance: few
CDR3aa: CAIREEAADSPLHF; CDR3nt: TGTGCCATCAGGGAGGAGGCGGCAGATTCACCCCTCCACTTT; v_gene: TRBV10-3; d_gene: -; j_gene: TRBJ1-6; abundance: -
CDR3aa: CATSDVSSYEQYF; CDR3nt: TGTGCCACCAGTGATGTGAGCTCCTACGAGCAGTACTTC; v_gene: TRBV24-1; d_gene: -; j_gene: TRBJ2-7; abundance: -
CDR3aa: CASSVLQGGDYGYTF; CDR3nt: TGTGCCAGCAGCGTACTTCAGGGAGGGGACTATGGCTACACCTTC; v_gene: TRBV6-5; d_gene: -; j_gene: TRBJ1-2; abundance: -
CDR3aa: CAAGPGANVLTF; CDR3nt: TGTGCCGCAGGACCTGGGGCCAACGTCCTGACTTTC; v_gene: TRBV25-1; d_gene: -; j_gene: TRBJ2-6; abundance: -
CDR3aa: CASSQVESYGYTF; CDR3nt: TGTGCCAGCAGCCAGGTTGAGAGCTATGGCTACACCTTC; v_gene: TRBV5-4; d_gene: -; j_gene: TRBJ1-2; abundance: few
CDR3aa: CASSWSLAGGYEQYF; CDR3nt: TGCGCCAGCAGCTGGTCACTAGCGGGGGGCTACGAGCAGTACTTC; v_gene: TRBV5-1; d_gene: TRBD2; j_gene: TRBJ2-7; abundance: few
CDR3aa: CASSRTSETYTGELFF; CDR3nt: TGTGCCAGCAGCCGGACTAGCGAGACTTACACCGGGGAGCTGTTTTTT; v_gene: TRBV7-9; d_gene: TRBD2; j_gene: TRBJ2-2; abundance: -
CDR3aa: CASSPPGQGGNTIYF; CDR3nt: TGTGCCAGCTCACCACCGGGGCAGGGTGGAAACACCATATATTTT; v_gene: TRBV18; d_gene: -; j_gene: TRBJ1-3; abundance: -
CDR3aa: CASSQERTGGIDTQYF; CDR3nt: TGCGCCAGCAGCCAAGAGAGGACAGGGGGAATAGATACGCAGTATTTT; v_gene: TRBV4-1; d_gene: TRBD1; j_gene: TRBJ2-3; abundance: -
CDR3aa: CASSVDAGGHNSPLHF; CDR3nt: TGTGCCAGCAGTGTTGACGCAGGGGGTCATAATTCACCCCTCCACTTT; v_gene: TRBV2; d_gene: TRBD1; j_gene: TRBJ1-6; abundance: -
CDR3aa: CASSLQPGTEAFF; CDR3nt: TGTGCCAGCAGCTTACAACCAGGAACTGAAGCTTTCTTT; v_gene: TRBV7-6; d_gene: -; j_gene: TRBJ1-1; abundance: few
CDR3aa: CSASLTSPSTDTQYF; CDR3nt: TGCAGTGCTAGTCTGACTAGCCCCAGCACAGATACGCAGTATTTT; v_gene: TRBV20-1; d_gene: TRBD2; j_gene: TRBJ2-3; abundance: few
CDR3aa: CASSVVPTINGVETQYF; CDR3nt: TGTGCCAGCAGCGTAGTCCCTACTATAAACGGGGTGGAGACCCAGTACTTC; v_gene: TRBV9; d_gene: -; j_gene: TRBJ2-5; abundance: -
CDR3aa: CASSDLVGYTF; CDR3nt: TGTGCCAGCAGTGACTTGGTCGGCTACACCTTC; v_gene: TRBV2; d_gene: -; j_gene: TRBJ1-2; abundance: -
CDR3aa: CASSIAGYTGELFF; CDR3nt: TGTGCCAGCAGCATAGCAGGGTACACCGGGGAGCTGTTTTTT; v_gene: TRBV7-2; d_gene: -; j_gene: TRBJ2-2; abundance: -
CDR3aa: CASSPGQGRNQPQHF; CDR3nt: TGTGCCAGCAGCCCCGGACAGGGGCGCAATCAGCCCCAGCATTTT; v_gene: TRBV6-1; d_gene: TRBD1; j_gene: TRBJ1-5; abundance: few
CDR3aa: CASSPLGVDNQPQHF; CDR3nt: TGTGCCAGCAGTCCCCTAGGGGTAGACAATCAGCCCCAGCATTTT; v_gene: TRBV27; d_gene: -; j_gene: TRBJ1-5; abundance: many
CDR3aa: CASSQDSFVRGPDTKNIQYF; CDR3nt: TGCGCCAGCAGCCAAGATAGTTTCGTACGGGGGCCTGACACCAAAAACATTCAGTACTTC; v_gene: TRBV4-1; d_gene: -; j_gene: TRBJ2-4; abundance: few
CDR3aa: CASSGDDYEQYF; CDR3nt: TGCGCCAGCAGCGGAGACGACTACGAGCAGTACTTC; v_gene: TRBV5-1; d_gene: -; j_gene: TRBJ2-7; abundance: few
CDR3aa: CASSSTLVRGAYEQYF; CDR3nt: TGTGCCAGCAGCTCAACGCTTGTTCGGGGGGCCTACGAGCAGTACTTC; v_gene: TRBV11-2; d_gene: TRBD2; j_gene: TRBJ2-7; abundance: few
CDR3aa: CASSFVNRDHRRELFF; CDR3nt: TGTGCCAGCAGCTTCGTAAACCGGGACCATCGGAGGGAGCTGTTTTTT; v_gene: TRBV11-2; d_gene: -; j_gene: TRBJ2-2; abundance: many
CDR3aa: CASRQGWLWHEQFF; CDR3nt: TGTGCCAGCAGACAGGGGTGGCTTTGGCATGAGCAGTTCTTC; v_gene: TRBV27; d_gene: TRBD1; j_gene: TRBJ2-1; abundance: few
CDR3aa: CASSYRSFDRVVGYGYTF; CDR3nt: TGTGCCAGCAGTTACCGATCCTTTGACAGGGTGGTCGGCTATGGCTACACCTTC; v_gene: TRBV6-5; d_gene: TRBD1; j_gene: TRBJ1-2; abundance: -
CDR3aa: CASSLNPGLATDTQYF; CDR3nt: TGTGCCAGCAGCCTCAACCCCGGACTAGCAACAGATACGCAGTATTTT; v_gene: TRBV7-9; d_gene: TRBD2; j_gene: TRBJ2-3; abundance: -
CDR3aa: CASSYTFDKGHYYEQYF; CDR3nt: TGTGCCAGCAGTTACACTTTTGATAAGGGACACTACTACGAGCAGTACTTC; v_gene: TRBV6-2/TRBV6-3; d_gene: -; j_gene: TRBJ2-7; abundance: few
CDR3aa: CASSYSDVQQETQYF; CDR3nt: TGTGCCAGCAGCTACTCGGATGTCCAGCAAGAGACCCAGTACTTC; v_gene: TRBV11-1; d_gene: -; j_gene: TRBJ2-5; abundance: -
CDR3aa: CASSQASGGHYEQYF; CDR3nt: TGTGCCAGCAGCCAAGCTAGCGGGGGCCACTACGAGCAGTACTTC; v_gene: TRBV3-1; d_gene: TRBD2; j_gene: TRBJ2-7; abundance: -
CDR3aa: CATSGPNYGYTF; CDR3nt: TGTGCCACCAGTGGCCCAAACTATGGCTACACCTTC; v_gene: TRBV24-1; d_gene: -; j_gene: TRBJ1-2; abundance: few
CDR3aa: CASSYSWGKDGYTF; CDR3nt: TGTGCCAGCAGTTACTCTTGGGGGAAGGATGGCTACACCTTC; v_gene: TRBV6-5; d_gene: -; j_gene: TRBJ1-2; abundance: -
CDR3aa: CASSWQRDITDTQYF; CDR3nt: TGTGCCAGCAGCTGGCAACGGGATATCACAGATACGCAGTATTTT; v_gene: TRBV7-9; d_gene: -; j_gene: TRBJ2-3; abundance: -
CDR3aa: CASSYSWERTGELFF; CDR3nt: TGTGCCAGCAGTTACTCGTGGGAAAGGACCGGGGAGCTGTTTTTT; v_gene: TRBV6-5; d_gene: -; j_gene: TRBJ2-2; abundance: few
CDR3aa: CATSRESSGGYEQYF; CDR3nt: TGTGCCACCAGCAGAGAGTCTAGCGGGGGTTACGAGCAGTACTTC; v_gene: TRBV15; d_gene: TRBD2; j_gene: TRBJ2-7; abundance: -
CDR3aa: CASSKGTGRGENEQFF; CDR3nt: TGCGCCAGCAGCAAGGGGACAGGGAGGGGTGAGAATGAGCAGTTCTTC; v_gene: TRBV5-1; d_gene: TRBD1; j_gene: TRBJ2-1; abundance: -
CDR3aa: CASSAPREPGRTGNTIYF; CDR3nt: TGTGCCAGCAGTGCCCCTAGGGAACCAGGGCGGACTGGAAACACCATATATTTT; v_gene: TRBV6-1; d_gene: -; j_gene: TRBJ1-3; abundance: -
CDR3aa: CASSNVGRGSYEQYF; CDR3nt: -; v_gene: TRBV21-1; d_gene: -; j_gene: TRBJ2-7; abundance: -
CDR3aa: CATTTGGDNQPQHF; CDR3nt: TGTGCCACCACGACAGGGGGAGACAATCAGCCCCAGCATTTT; v_gene: TRBV15; d_gene: TRBD1; j_gene: TRBJ1-5; abundance: few
CDR3aa: CASSQERERNTQYF; CDR3nt: TGTGCCAGCAGCCAAGAGCGGGAGAGGAATACGCAGTATTTT; v_gene: TRBV14; d_gene: TRBD2; j_gene: TRBJ2-3; abundance: -
CDR3aa: CASSYSPSADLEETQYF; CDR3nt: TGTGCCAGCAGTTACTCGCCTAGCGCAGACCTCGAAGAGACCCAGTACTTC; v_gene: TRBV6-2/TRBV6-3; d_gene: -; j_gene: TRBJ2-5; abundance: -
CDR3aa: CSVELQGARIYEQYF; CDR3nt: TGCAGCGTTGAACTCCAGGGGGCGAGGATCTACGAGCAGTACTTC; v_gene: TRBV29-1; d_gene: TRBD1; j_gene: TRBJ2-7; abundance: -
CDR3aa: CASSPTGSSEQYF; CDR3nt: TGTGCCAGCTCACCAACGGGATCTAGCGAGCAGTACTTC; v_gene: TRBV18; d_gene: -; j_gene: TRBJ2-7; abundance: once
CDR3aa: CASSQEPGPRPEAFF; CDR3nt: TGCGCCAGCAGCCAAGAACCGGGACCTCGTCCTGAAGCTTTCTTT; v_gene: TRBV4-1; d_gene: -; j_gene: TRBJ1-1; abundance: -
CDR3aa: CASSLLTGSDTGRTF; CDR3nt: TGTGCCAGCAGCCTCCTCACCGGCTCAGATACAGGGAGGACCTTC; v_gene: TRBV12-3/TRBV12-4; d_gene: -; j_gene: TRBJ1-2; abundance: few
CDR3aa: CASSLLHQPQHF; CDR3nt: TGTGCCAGCAGCTTACTACATCAGCCCCAGCATTTT; v_gene: TRBV7-9; d_gene: -; j_gene: TRBJ1-5; abundance: -
CDR3aa: CATRTPGQHYTF; CDR3nt: TGTGCCACCAGGACCCCCGGACAGCACTACACCTTC; v_gene: TRBV24-1; d_gene: -; j_gene: TRBJ1-2; abundance: few
CDR3aa: CASSVSSGGAADTQYF; CDR3nt: TGTGCCAGCAGCGTGTCTAGCGGGGGGGCTGCCGATACGCAGTATTTT; v_gene: TRBV9; d_gene: TRBD2; j_gene: TRBJ2-3; abundance: -